This T cell receptor (beta chain) was found in a study of blood T cell repertoires in COVID-19. About the research overall: The United States, Italy and Spain supplied acute and convalescent COVID-19 samples. PBMCs, B-cell-depleted T cells, or T cells provided the cDNA or gDNA that made up the material.

A note on this clone: A read error is likely, as this CDR3 ends without the conserved phenylalanine or tryptophan. The DNA is omitted, as the CDR3 cannot be located on it reliably, and the CDR3 follows TCRdb's listing.

As originally analysed: Estimates of nucleated cell counts were drawn from the amplification of reference gene primers. Measured with immunoSEQ multiplex PCR; TCRdb has only the in-frame clones, and not every one. V and J calls and clone size come straight from that table; D and trimming were deduced from the DNA. This table has over 60,000 clones, 82% appearing once. The CDR3 comprises 9 residues, both ends counted. In germline, CDR1 is ENHRY, CDR2 SYGVKD. The sequencing input was peripheral blood. The sequence was obtained from a woman older than 75 with acute or convalescent COVID-19. This sequence joins TRBV10-3 and TRBJ2-7; TRBD1, the table's D call, was not compared with the DNA. Here the CDR3 reads CAISDLRQL.